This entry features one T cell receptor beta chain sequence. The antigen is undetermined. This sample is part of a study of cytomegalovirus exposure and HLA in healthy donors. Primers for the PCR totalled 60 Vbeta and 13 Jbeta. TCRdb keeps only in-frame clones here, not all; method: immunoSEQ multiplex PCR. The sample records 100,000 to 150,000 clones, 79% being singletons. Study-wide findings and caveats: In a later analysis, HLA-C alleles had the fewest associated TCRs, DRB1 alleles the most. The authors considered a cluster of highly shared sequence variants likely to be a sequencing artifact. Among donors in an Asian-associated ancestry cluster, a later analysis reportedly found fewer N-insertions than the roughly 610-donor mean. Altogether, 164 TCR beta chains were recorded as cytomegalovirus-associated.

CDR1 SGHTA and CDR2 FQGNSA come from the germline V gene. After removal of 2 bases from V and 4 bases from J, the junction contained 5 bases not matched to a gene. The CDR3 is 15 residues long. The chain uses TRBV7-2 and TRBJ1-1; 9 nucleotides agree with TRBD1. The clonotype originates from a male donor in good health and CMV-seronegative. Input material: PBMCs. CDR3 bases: TGTGCCAGCAGCTTACTGGGACAGGGAAGCACTGAAGCTTTCTTT. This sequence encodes CASSLLGQGSTEAFF.